This TCR beta chain was found in a study of blood T cell repertoires in COVID-19 (dated by TCRdb to 2018 to 2020). Background for the entire study: The collaborator samples originated in the United States, Italy and Spain and spanned the acute and convalescent phases of COVID-19. The samples were drawn from two sources: the first 160 participants of the ongoing ImmuneRACE study, and some 1,300 subjects contributed by 6 global collaborators. The dataset comprised deeply sampled blood TCRbeta repertoires from subjects exposed to, actively infected with, or recovered from COVID-19. The sample metadata nearly always contained a de-identified subject ID, COVID-19 status, age in years and sex. The repertoires were released in a freely available public database meant as a resource for research on the immune response to SARS-CoV-2. The prospective study material was composed of cDNA or gDNA derived from T cells, B-cell-depleted T cells, or PBMCs. Where available, HLA class I and class II types were obtained from metadata supplied by the sample provider rather than from assay-based typing. Overall results and qualifications from the work: The amount of clinical and demographic metadata varied by source and participant and was provided uncurated.

Samples from volunteer blood donors who had recovered from COVID-19 were contributed by a second Seattle source. Each collaborating institution followed its own protocols to collect whole blood in K2EDTA tubes. For TCRbeta analysis, collaborators shipped samples as frozen whole blood, isolated PBMCs, or DNA extracted from either of those sample types. TCRbeta CDR3 regions were amplified from genomic DNA using the immunoSEQ Assay, a bias-controlled multiplex PCR. As for the authors' bioinformatics: Nucleated cell counts per sample were estimated from amplification of reference gene primers within the assay. To quantify the absolute abundance of each unique TCRbeta CDR3 rearrangement, sequence reads were collapsed and filtered. For each sample, productive Simpson clonality was calculated by taking the square root of Simpson's diversity index across productive rearrangements. This immuneACCESS table, as held by TCRdb, lists in-frame sequences with V and J called but not all clones. Of the missing ones, under half trace to an unresolved V gene in checked studies; the others have no known cause. V and J calls and clone size are given by that table; D and trimming were obtained from the DNA. The sample table records more than 150,000 clones; approximately 80% of these occur just once. Roughly 13% of the sample is held by the ten biggest clonotypes.

In regard to this clone: Which antigen it targets is not known. No much larger clone exists at a distance of one base, and base qualities are not known.

From its cysteine to its phenylalanine, the CDR3 spans 15 amino acids. Solely the CDR3 DNA is kept, with 45 bases framed from the first base. For CDR1 and CDR2, the germline V gene lists MGHDK and SYGVNS. V and J are truncated by 4 bases and 0 bases respectively, leaving an intervening sequence of 9 bases. This sequence uses TRBV25-1 and TRBJ2-2, and possibly TRBD2, on 5 matching bases. Input material: peripheral blood. This receptor was obtained from a man in his fifties or sixties who had recovered from COVID-19. The encoded CDR3 is CASSGRGANTGELFF. The nucleotide sequence is given as TGTGCCAGCAGTGGCCGGGGAGCGAACACCGGGGAGCTGTTTTTT.